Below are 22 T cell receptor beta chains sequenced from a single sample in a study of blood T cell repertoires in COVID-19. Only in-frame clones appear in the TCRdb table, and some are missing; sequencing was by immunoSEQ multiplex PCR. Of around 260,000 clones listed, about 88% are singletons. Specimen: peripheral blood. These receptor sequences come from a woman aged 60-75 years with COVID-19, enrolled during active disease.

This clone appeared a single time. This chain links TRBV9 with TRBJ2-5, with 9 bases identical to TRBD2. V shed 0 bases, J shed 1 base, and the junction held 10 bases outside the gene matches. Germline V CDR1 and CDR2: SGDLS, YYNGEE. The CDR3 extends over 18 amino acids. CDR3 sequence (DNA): TGTGCCAGCAGCGTAGCAGAGGGTCTAGCGGGGTTCCAAGAGACCCAGTACTTC. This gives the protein CASSVAEGLAGFQETQYF.

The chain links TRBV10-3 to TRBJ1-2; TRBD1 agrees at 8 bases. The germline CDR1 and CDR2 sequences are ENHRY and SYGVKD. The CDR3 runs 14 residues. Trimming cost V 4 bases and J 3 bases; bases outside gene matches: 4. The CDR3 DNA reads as TGTGCCATCAGTGGGACAGGGCCTGACTATGGCTACACCTTC. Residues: CAISGTGPDYGYTF.

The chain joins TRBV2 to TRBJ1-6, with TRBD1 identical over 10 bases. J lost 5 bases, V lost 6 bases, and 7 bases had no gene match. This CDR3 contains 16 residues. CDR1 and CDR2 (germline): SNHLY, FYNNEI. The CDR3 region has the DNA TGTGCCAGCAGCCCACTGGGACAGGGGAATAATTCACCCCTCCACTTT. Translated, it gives CASSPLGQGNNSPLHF.

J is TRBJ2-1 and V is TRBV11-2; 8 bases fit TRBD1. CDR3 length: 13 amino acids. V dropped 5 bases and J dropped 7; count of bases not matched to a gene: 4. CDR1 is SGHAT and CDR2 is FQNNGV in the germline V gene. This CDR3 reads CASSLDRGNEQFF. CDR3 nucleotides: TGTGCCAGCAGCCTCGACAGGGGAAATGAGCAGTTCTTC.

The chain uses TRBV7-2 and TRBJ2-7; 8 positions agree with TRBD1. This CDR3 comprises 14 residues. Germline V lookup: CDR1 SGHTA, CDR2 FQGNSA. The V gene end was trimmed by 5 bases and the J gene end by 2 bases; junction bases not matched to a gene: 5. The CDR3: CASSRDRGAYEQYF. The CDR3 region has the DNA TGTGCCAGCAGCCGCGACAGGGGCGCCTACGAGCAGTACTTC. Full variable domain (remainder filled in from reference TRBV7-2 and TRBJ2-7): GAGVSQSPSNKVTEKGKDVELRCDPISGHTALYWYRQSLGQGLEFLIYFQGNSAPDKSGLPSDRFSAERTGGSVSTLTIQRTQQEDSAVYLCASSRDRGAYEQYFGPGTRLTVT.

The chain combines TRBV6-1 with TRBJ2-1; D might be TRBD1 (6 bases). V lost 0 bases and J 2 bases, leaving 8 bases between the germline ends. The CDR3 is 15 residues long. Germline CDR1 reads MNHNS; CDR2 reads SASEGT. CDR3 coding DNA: TGTGCCAGCAGTGAAGCGCCAGGGGCCTACAATGAGCAGTTCTTC. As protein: CASSEAPGAYNEQFF.

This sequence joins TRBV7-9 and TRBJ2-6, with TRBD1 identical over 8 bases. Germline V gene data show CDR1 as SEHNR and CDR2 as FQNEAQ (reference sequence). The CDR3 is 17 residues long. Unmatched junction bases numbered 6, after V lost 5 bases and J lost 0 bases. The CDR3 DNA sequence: TGTGCCAGCAGCCTGACAGGGGTGAACTCTGGGGCCAACGTCCTGACTTTC. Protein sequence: CASSLTGVNSGANVLTF.

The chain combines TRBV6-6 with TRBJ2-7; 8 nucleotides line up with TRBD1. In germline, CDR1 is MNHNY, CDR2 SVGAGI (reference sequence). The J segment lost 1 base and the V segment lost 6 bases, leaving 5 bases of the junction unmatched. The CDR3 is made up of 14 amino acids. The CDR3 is CASSLDRASYEQYF. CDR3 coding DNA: TGTGCCAGCAGCCTGGACAGGGCTTCCTACGAGCAGTACTTC.

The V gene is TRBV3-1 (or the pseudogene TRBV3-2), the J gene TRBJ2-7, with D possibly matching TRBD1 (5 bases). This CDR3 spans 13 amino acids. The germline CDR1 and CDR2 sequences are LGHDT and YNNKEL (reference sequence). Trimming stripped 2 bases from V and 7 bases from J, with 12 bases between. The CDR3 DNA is TGTGCCAGCAGCCAAAAGGGGTGGGGAGAGCAGTACTTC. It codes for CASSQKGWGEQYF.

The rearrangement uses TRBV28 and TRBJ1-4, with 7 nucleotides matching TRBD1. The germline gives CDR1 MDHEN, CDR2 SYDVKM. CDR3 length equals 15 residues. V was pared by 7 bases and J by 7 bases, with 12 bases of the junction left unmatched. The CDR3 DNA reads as TGTGCCAGCAACTTCGTAGGGGGCGTCGGTGAAAAACTGTTTTTT. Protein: CASNFVGGVGEKLFF. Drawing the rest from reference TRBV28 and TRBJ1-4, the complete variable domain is DVKVTQSSRYLVKRTGEKVFLECVQDMDHENMFWYRQDPGLGLRLIYFSYDVKMKEKGDIPEGYSVSREKKERFSLILESASTNQTSMYLCASNFVGGVGEKLFFGSGTQLSVL.

The CDR3 reads CASSLSGQTLSSKNIQYF. The CDR3 region has the DNA TGTGCCAGCAGTTTATCGGGCCAGACACTTTCTTCCAAAAACATTCAGTACTTC. This rearrangement joins TRBV27 to TRBJ2-4; D is undetermined. The CDR3 is 18 amino acids. Germline lookup yields CDR1 MNHEY and CDR2 SMNVEV (reference sequence). V shed 0 bases and J shed 2 bases, with 17 bases lying between them.

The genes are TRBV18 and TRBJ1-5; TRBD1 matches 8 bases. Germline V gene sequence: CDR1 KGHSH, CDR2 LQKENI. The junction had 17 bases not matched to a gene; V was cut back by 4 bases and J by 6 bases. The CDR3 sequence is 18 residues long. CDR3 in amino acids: CASSQNNLGQGVPQPQHF. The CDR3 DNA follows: TGTGCCAGCTCACAAAATAATCTCGGACAGGGAGTCCCTCAGCCCCAGCATTTT.

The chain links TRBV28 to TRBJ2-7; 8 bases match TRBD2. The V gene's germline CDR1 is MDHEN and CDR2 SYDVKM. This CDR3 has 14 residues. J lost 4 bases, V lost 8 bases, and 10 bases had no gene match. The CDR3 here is CASGISGSSYEQYF. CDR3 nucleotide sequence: TGTGCCAGCGGAATAAGCGGGAGTTCATACGAGCAGTACTTC.

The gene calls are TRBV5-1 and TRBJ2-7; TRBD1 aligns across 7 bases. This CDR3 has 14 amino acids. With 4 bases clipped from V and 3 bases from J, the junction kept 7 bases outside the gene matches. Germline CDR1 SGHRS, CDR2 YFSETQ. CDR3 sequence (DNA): TGCGCCAGCAGCCGGACAGGTAGGGACTACGAGCAGTACTTC. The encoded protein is CASSRTGRDYEQYF.

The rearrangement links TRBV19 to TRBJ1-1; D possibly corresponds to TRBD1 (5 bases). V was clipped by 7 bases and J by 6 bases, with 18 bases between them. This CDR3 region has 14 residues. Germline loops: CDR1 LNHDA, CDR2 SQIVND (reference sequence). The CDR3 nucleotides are TGTGCCAGTACCTCGCGGGGGGGAAGGGCTGAAGCTTTCTTT. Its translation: CASTSRGGRAEAFF.

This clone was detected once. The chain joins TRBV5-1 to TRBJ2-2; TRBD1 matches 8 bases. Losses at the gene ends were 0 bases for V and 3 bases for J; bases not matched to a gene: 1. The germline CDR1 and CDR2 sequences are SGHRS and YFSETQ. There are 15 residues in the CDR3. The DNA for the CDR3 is TGCGCCAGCAGCTTGGTACAGGGGGACACCGGGGAGCTGTTTTTT. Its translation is CASSLVQGDTGELFF.

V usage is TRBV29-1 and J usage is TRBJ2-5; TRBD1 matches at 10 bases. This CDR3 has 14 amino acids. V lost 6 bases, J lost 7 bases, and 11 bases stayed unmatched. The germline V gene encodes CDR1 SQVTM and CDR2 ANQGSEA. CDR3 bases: TGCAGCGTGCCCGCGAACCGGGACAGGGGGACCCAGTACTTC. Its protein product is CSVPANRDRGTQYF.

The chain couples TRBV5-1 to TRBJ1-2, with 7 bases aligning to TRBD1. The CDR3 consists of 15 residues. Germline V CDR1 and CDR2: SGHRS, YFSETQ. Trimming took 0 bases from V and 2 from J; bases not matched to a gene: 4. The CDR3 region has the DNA TGCGCCAGCAGCTTGGAAGGGGGCCCCAACTATGGCTACACCTTC. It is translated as CASSLEGGPNYGYTF.

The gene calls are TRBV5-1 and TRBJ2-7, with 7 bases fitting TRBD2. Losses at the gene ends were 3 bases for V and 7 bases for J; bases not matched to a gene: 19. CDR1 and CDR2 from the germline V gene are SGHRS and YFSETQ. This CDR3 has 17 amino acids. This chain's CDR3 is CASSWASRLAGDFEQYF. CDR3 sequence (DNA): TGCGCCAGCAGCTGGGCCTCCCGACTCGCGGGAGATTTTGAGCAGTACTTC.

This chain's CDR3 is CASVPRQGFGTGELFF. The DNA for the CDR3 is TGTGCCAGTGTCCCGAGACAGGGGTTTGGCACCGGGGAGCTGTTTTTT. V is TRBV19 and J is TRBJ2-2; 8 bases fit TRBD1. V lost 8 bases and J lost 4; bases outside the gene matches: 12. The CDR3 extends over 16 amino acids. The germline CDR1 and CDR2 sequences are LNHDA and SQIVND (reference sequence).

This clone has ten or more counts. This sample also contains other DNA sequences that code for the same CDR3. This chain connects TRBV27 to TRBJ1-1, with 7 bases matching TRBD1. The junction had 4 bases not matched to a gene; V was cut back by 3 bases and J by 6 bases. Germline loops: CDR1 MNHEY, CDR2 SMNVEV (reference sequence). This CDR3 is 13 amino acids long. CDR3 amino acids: CASSFGQGAEAFF. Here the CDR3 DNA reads TGTGCCAGCAGTTTCGGGCAGGGGGCTGAAGCTTTCTTT.

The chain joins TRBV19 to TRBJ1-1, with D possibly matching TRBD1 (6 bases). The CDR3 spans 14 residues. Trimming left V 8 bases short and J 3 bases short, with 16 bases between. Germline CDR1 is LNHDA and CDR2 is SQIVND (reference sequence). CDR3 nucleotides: TGTGCCAGTGGAGAACCACAGGGCTACACTGAAGCTTTCTTT. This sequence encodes CASGEPQGYTEAFF. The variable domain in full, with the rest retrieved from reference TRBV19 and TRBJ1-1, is DGGITQSPKYLFRKEGQNVTLSCEQNLNHDAMYWYRQDPGQGLRLIYYSQIVNDFQKGDIAEGYSVSREKKESFPLTVTSAQKNPTAFYLCASGEPQGYTEAFFGQGTRLTVV.